These 31 T cell receptor beta chains came from one sample sequenced in a study of blood T cells in healthy people across ages. It was with a sample-barcoded 5' primer and a J-beta primer mix that a second PCR of roughly 6 to 12 cycles was run. TCRdb reanalysed the 5' RACE reads using MiXCR and keeps one entry per CDR3 protein. The table includes 1,500,000 or so distinct CDR3 sequences, approximately 59% detected once. The sequencing input was blood. These receptors all stem from a man between 18 and 29 years old in good health.

The rearrangement uses TRBV5-1 and TRBJ2-5, with 11 positions matching TRBD2. The DNA end lines up better with TRBJ2-7; the J call may be wrong. Germline CDR1 and CDR2: SGHRS and YFSETQ. This CDR3 region has 16 residues. This CDR3 is CASSTHLGLAAYEQYF. DNA of the CDR3: TGCGCCAGCAGCACCCACCTGGGACTAGCGGCCTACGAGCAGTACTTC.

The chain joins TRBV6-4 to TRBJ2-3; TRBD2 agrees at 12 bases. V shed 3 bases and J 0 bases; nucleotides not matched to a gene: 10. Germline V CDR1 and CDR2: MRHNA, SNTAGT. The CDR3 spans 19 residues. The CDR3 DNA follows: TGTGCCAGCAGTGATCGCTATCTGGGACTAGCGGGTAGCACAGATACGCAGTATTTT. This gives the protein CASSDRYLGLAGSTDTQYF.

The chain couples TRBV6-6 to TRBJ1-4, with no clear D. Germline-derived CDR1 and CDR2 are MNHNY and SVGAGI (reference sequence). This CDR3 has 10 residues. The ends were cut back, 5 bases at V and 7 bases at J, with 2 bases in the middle. The CDR3 nucleotides are TGTGCCAGCAGTCGTGAAAAACTGTTTTTT. Its translation: CASSREKLFF.

This clonotype was recorded a few times. This chain links TRBV11-2 with TRBJ2-7, with a tentative D call TRBD1 (6 bases). This CDR3 contains 15 residues. Trimming stripped 2 bases from V and 7 bases from J, with 18 bases between. The germline V gene encodes CDR1 SGHAT and CDR2 FQNNGV. In nucleotides, the CDR3 is TGTGCCAGCAGCTTACAAACAGGGTCCGCGTATGAGCAGTACTTC. This translates into CASSLQTGSAYEQYF.

The gene calls are TRBV6-1 and TRBJ1-6, with 9 bases lining up with TRBD1. Trimming removed 5 bases from V and 0 bases from J; junction bases left unmatched: 5. The CDR3 extends over 17 amino acids. Germline assignment: CDR1 MNHNS and CDR2 SASEGT. Here the CDR3 DNA reads TGTGCCAGCAGTCGCGGGACAGGGAGCTCCTATAATTCACCCCTCCACTTT. It codes for CASSRGTGSSYNSPLHF.

V and J are TRBV11-2 and TRBJ2-1; possibly TRBD2 for D (5 bases). Trimming cost V 4 bases and J 6 bases, with 7 bases left between them. CDR3 size: 12 residues. Germline CDR1 and CDR2: SGHAT and FQNNGV. The CDR3 loop reads CASSSAGNEQFF. DNA of the CDR3: TGTGCCAGCAGCTCCGCGGGCAATGAGCAGTTCTTC.

With regard to this clonotype: The germline gene is not matched at one end of the junction; a read error may be the cause. V gene TRBV6-6 combines with J gene TRBJ2-7; D possibly uses TRBD1 or TRBD2 (5 bases each). CDR1 and CDR2 (germline): MNHNY, SVGAGI (reference sequence). CDR3 size: 14 residues. The CDR3 loop is CASSDSTGPNEQYF. CDR3 nucleotide sequence: TGTGCCAGCAGTGACTCGACGGGACCGAACGAGCAGTACTTC.

The chain has TRBV4-3 and TRBJ2-5; tentative D call: TRBD2 (6 bases). The CDR3 covers 15 residues. Trimming took 4 bases from V and 2 from J, leaving 14 bases between them. Germline V CDR1 and CDR2: LGHNA, YSLEER. The CDR3 spells CASSPGWGVQETQYF. In DNA, the CDR3 is TGCGCCAGCAGCCCAGGGTGGGGGGTACAAGAGACCCAGTACTTC.

This clonotype was seen a few times. This sequence joins TRBV20-1 and TRBJ2-7, with 7 nucleotides matching TRBD1. CDR1 is DFQATT, CDR2 SNEGSKA, per germline (reference sequence). Losses at the gene ends were 5 bases for V and 2 bases for J; bases not matched to a gene: 12. The CDR3 runs to 15 residues. Written as DNA, the CDR3 is TGCAGTGCTGGCCACTTTGACAGGGTGACCTACGAGCAGTACTTC. It translates to CSAGHFDRVTYEQYF.

This sequence joins TRBV10-3 and TRBJ2-5, with 12 positions matching TRBD2. This CDR3 contains 16 residues. Germline lookup yields CDR1 ENHRY and CDR2 SYGVKD. Trimming at V came to 7 bases and at J to 11 bases, leaving 17 bases not matched to a gene. CDR3 in amino acids: CAIKRTSGESPNEQYF. The CDR3 coding sequence is TGTGCCATCAAAAGGACTAGCGGGGAGAGCCCCAATGAGCAGTACTTC.

The V and J genes are TRBV7-9 and TRBJ1-1; possibly TRBD1 for D (5 bases). Deletions cut 7 bases from V and 6 bases from J, with 15 bases between. The CDR3 loop spans 13 amino acids. Germline CDR1 reads SEHNR; CDR2 reads FQNEAQ (reference sequence). CDR3 residues: CASTQGLTAEAFF. CDR3 coding DNA: TGTGCCAGCACCCAGGGATTGACTGCTGAAGCTTTCTTT. The full variable domain, completed using reference TRBV7-9 and TRBJ1-1, is DTGVSQNPRHKITKRGQNVTFRCDPISEHNRLYWYRQTLGQGPEFLTYFQNEAQLEKSRLLSDRFSAERPKGSFSTLEIQRTEQGDSAMYLCASTQGLTAEAFFGQGTRLTVV.

This chain links TRBV6-5 with TRBJ2-1, with D possibly being TRBD1 (6 bases). The CDR3 is 17 residues long. Per the germline V gene, CDR1 is MNHEY and CDR2 is SVGAGI. V was trimmed by 1 base and J by 0 bases, leaving 13 bases between them. CDR3: CASSYWLGASSYNEQFF. CDR3 sequence (DNA): TGTGCCAGCAGTTACTGGCTGGGGGCTAGCTCCTACAATGAGCAGTTCTTC.

J is TRBJ2-3 and V is TRBV4-1; 7 bases are shared with TRBD2. CDR3 length equals 17 residues. Germline-derived CDR1 and CDR2 are MGHRA and YSYEKL. Unmatched junction bases numbered 8, after V lost 1 base and J lost 1 base. In DNA, the CDR3 is TGCGCCAGCAGCCAAGCCGGACTAGTAATCGGCACAGATACGCAGTATTTT. Protein: CASSQAGLVIGTDTQYF.

The rearrangement uses TRBV7-9 and TRBJ2-7; maybe TRBD2 (7 bases). V lost 5 bases and J lost 0, with 17 bases in between. The germline V gene encodes CDR1 SEHNR and CDR2 FQNEAQ (reference sequence). This CDR3 is 16 amino acids long. CDR3 protein: CASSPQRGGISYEQYF. CDR3 nucleotides: TGTGCCAGCAGCCCACAGAGGGGGGGGATCTCCTACGAGCAGTACTTC.

This clonotype occurred a few times. This sequence joins TRBV6-2 or TRBV6-3 and TRBJ2-2, with 8 bases lining up with TRBD1. V shed 8 bases and J 0 bases; nucleotides not matched to a gene: 14. Germline assignment: CDR1 MNHEY and CDR2 SVGEGT. This CDR3 comprises 18 residues. CDR3 region: CASYYGPPTGANTGELFF. The CDR3, as DNA: TGTGCCAGCTACTACGGCCCCCCGACAGGGGCGAACACCGGGGAGCTGTTTTTT.

The chain is built from TRBV11-2 and TRBJ1-1; D is unclear. In germline, CDR1 is SGHAT, CDR2 FQNNGV. This CDR3 is 13 amino acids long. The germline V and J ends were trimmed by 5 bases and 3 bases, with 10 bases remaining between them. CDR3 in amino acids: CASSRWQYTEAFF. CDR3 DNA sequence: TGTGCCAGCAGCCGATGGCAATACACTGAAGCTTTCTTT.

This chain uses TRBV10-3 with TRBJ2-1; D perhaps matches TRBD1 (5 bases). The CDR3 spans 15 residues. CDR1 and CDR2 from the germline V gene are ENHRY and SYGVKD. The V gene lost 2 bases and the J gene lost 5 bases, with 13 bases spanning the gap. CDR3 sequence reads: CAISEGAGSNNEQFF. In nucleotides, the CDR3 is TGTGCCATCAGTGAGGGAGCAGGGTCAAACAATGAGCAGTTCTTC.

There are a few counts of this clonotype. The chain uses TRBV9 and TRBJ2-1; D might be TRBD2 (6 bases). Germline assignment: CDR1 SGDLS and CDR2 YYNGEE. Trimming left V 0 bases short and J 5 bases short, with 12 bases between. The CDR3 runs 15 residues. CDR3 protein: CASSVESGDNNEQFF. For the CDR3, the DNA is TGTGCCAGCAGCGTAGAATCGGGAGACAACAATGAGCAGTTCTTC.

This chain links TRBV20-1 with TRBJ2-3; unclear D gene. Trimming shortened V by 2 bases and J by 4 bases, and 10 bases separated the two germline ends. Germline assignment: CDR1 DFQATT and CDR2 SNEGSKA (reference sequence). The CDR3 totals 13 residues. CDR3 protein: CSARTTWADTQYF. For the CDR3, the DNA is TGCAGTGCTAGAACGACTTGGGCAGATACGCAGTATTTT.

This clonotype was detected a few times. The rearrangement uses TRBV12-3 or TRBV12-4 and TRBJ2-3; D may correspond to TRBD1 or TRBD2 (5 bases each). The CDR3 extends over 14 amino acids. V gave up 3 bases and J gave up 8 bases, with 15 bases separating them. The CDR3, as DNA: TGTGCCAGCAGTTTTGACCCTCCGGGGCGTACGCAGTATTTT. Amino acids: CASSFDPPGRTQYF.

In this sample, this clonotype turned up a few times. This chain uses TRBV4-1 with TRBJ2-7; TRBD1 agrees at 8 bases. V gave up 0 bases and J gave up 6 bases; unmatched junction bases: 7. The CDR3 has 15 residues. The germline V gene has CDR1 MGHRA and CDR2 YSYEKL. The CDR3 coding sequence is TGCGCCAGCAGCCAAGAACCGGGACAGGCTGCCGAGCAGTACTTC. Translation: CASSQEPGQAAEQYF.

In this sample, this clonotype turned up once. One end of the junction is discordant with germline, which a read error may explain. This chain connects TRBV9 to TRBJ2-3; tentative D call: TRBD2 (5 bases). This CDR3 region has 13 residues. CDR1 is SGDLS, CDR2 YYNGEE, per germline. CDR3 DNA sequence: TGCGCCAGCAGCGCTCGGGGTGGGTATACGCAGTATTTT. This sequence encodes CASSARGGYTQYF.

The V call is TRBV28, the J call TRBJ2-7; D is perhaps TRBD1 (6 bases). CDR1 is MDHEN and CDR2 is SYDVKM in the germline V gene. With 3 bases removed from V and 4 bases from J, the gap between germline ends came to 22 bases. The CDR3 has 17 amino acids. The CDR3 sequence: CASSLKEDSPRGYEQYF. The CDR3 DNA is TGTGCCAGCAGTTTGAAAGAGGACAGTCCGCGAGGATACGAGCAGTACTTC.

In this sample, this clonotype turned up a few times. The J gene is TRBJ2-3, the V gene TRBV4-2; no definite D call. From germline, CDR1 is LGHNA and CDR2 YNFKEQ. Trimming stripped 1 base from V and 4 bases from J, with 6 bases between. This CDR3 spans 13 amino acids. For the CDR3, the DNA is TGTGCCAGCAGCCAAGTTCCCTCAGATACGCAGTATTTT. Translation gives CASSQVPSDTQYF.

The V call is TRBV27, the J call TRBJ2-2; maybe TRBD1 (6 bases). Trimming took 4 bases from V and 6 from J, leaving 18 bases between them. Germline CDR1 and CDR2: MNHEY and SMNVEV (reference sequence). This CDR3 comprises 16 residues. The CDR3 protein is CASSSRMQKGAGELFF. CDR3 DNA sequence: TGTGCCAGCAGTTCCCGGATGCAAAAGGGGGCCGGGGAGCTGTTTTTT.

The chain is built from TRBV9 and TRBJ2-3; D ambiguous. V lost 4 bases and J 0 bases, leaving 15 bases between the germline ends. The CDR3 consists of 16 residues. The germline gives CDR1 SGDLS, CDR2 YYNGEE. Here the CDR3 DNA reads TGTGCCAGCAGCCCCCGGTTCCGAACTAGCACAGATACGCAGTATTTT. The encoded protein is CASSPRFRTSTDTQYF.

The chain joins TRBV4-1 to TRBJ1-1, with D possibly TRBD1 on 6 matching bases. The V gene lost 3 bases and the J gene lost 7 bases, with 12 bases spanning the gap. This CDR3 region has 13 residues. Germline assignment: CDR1 MGHRA and CDR2 YSYEKL. CDR3 DNA sequence: TGCGCCAGCAGCCACCAACAGGGACATGAAGCTTTCTTT. As protein: CASSHQQGHEAFF.

This clonotype was seen a few times. The chain couples TRBV4-3 to TRBJ1-2; unclear D gene. V was trimmed by 1 base and J by 4 bases, leaving 7 bases between them. The CDR3 runs to 13 residues. CDR1 and CDR2 (germline): LGHNA, YSLEER. The CDR3 is CASSQGTGYGYTF. The CDR3 DNA reads TGCGCCAGCAGCCAAGGGACGGGCTATGGCTACACCTTC.

The V and J genes are TRBV6-6 and TRBJ1-1; possibly TRBD1 for D (6 bases). With 4 bases removed from V and 0 bases from J, the gap between germline ends came to 15 bases. Germline V CDR1 and CDR2: MNHNY, SVGAGI (reference sequence). There are 16 residues in the CDR3. The CDR3 DNA reads as TGTGCCAGCAGTTTAGGAGGGGGACAAGTGAACACTGAAGCTTTCTTT. Its translation is CASSLGGGQVNTEAFF.

The chain carries TRBV11-2 and TRBJ2-4, with D perhaps assigned TRBD1 or TRBD2 (5 bases each). The DNA end favors TRBJ2-7, so the J call may be wrong. The CDR3 contains 15 residues. In germline, CDR1 is SGHAT, CDR2 FQNNGV. DNA for the CDR3: TGTGCCAGCAGCTTAGTACGAGGGACCACCTACGAGCAGTACTTC. This codes for CASSLVRGTTYEQYF.

This chain links TRBV4-2 with TRBJ2-5; 9 nucleotides match TRBD2. Germline-derived CDR1 and CDR2 are LGHNA and YNFKEQ. Losses at the gene ends were 2 bases for V and 3 bases for J; bases not matched to a gene: 4. CDR3 size: 15 residues. The CDR3 protein is CASSQSGGPEETQYF. The CDR3, as DNA: TGTGCCAGCAGCCAAAGCGGGGGGCCAGAAGAGACCCAGTACTTC.